This record looks at one T cell receptor beta chain sequence and its context. This clonotype was detected only a few times. It has no known antigen specificity. The input lacks base qualities; no much larger clone sits a single base away. This specimen belongs to a study of post-analysis software for immune sequencing data (dated by TCRdb to about 2015). As for the study more broadly: Recorded disease courses included relapsing-remitting, secondary progressive and progressive-relapsing multiple sclerosis, with some patients lacking subtype annotation. Patient repertoires were compared against roughly 12 previously published healthy control repertoires from donors aged roughly 6 to 25 years. A subset of samples was prepared in parallel using single-end sample barcoding, then pooled and co-amplified after Illumina adapter ligation.

The investigation overall reported the following: When samples were clustered directly using the F measure, samples prepared in the same batch co-clustered strongly, which prompted a batch-effect correction. Multiple sclerosis patients had significantly lower normalized Chao1 diversity than controls, a result that suggests substantial peripheral T-cell clonal expansion. Patients showed significantly higher frequencies than controls for roughly five TRBV segments, among them TRBV5-6, TRBV5-1 and TRBV20-1. The multiple sclerosis patient group was slightly younger than the control group.

To demonstrate the VDJtools post-analysis software, the study profiled TCR beta repertoires from the peripheral blood of about 13 young patients with multiple sclerosis. The multiple sclerosis patients were children and adolescents between about 6 and 15 years of age. The CDR1 and CDR2 encoded by the germline V gene are SGHRS and YFSETQ. Germline trimming amounts to 5 bases on V and 2 bases on J, with 6 as the count of junction bases outside the gene matches. Inclusive of the bounding cysteine and phenylalanine, the CDR3 is 16 residues long. The kept DNA is CDR3 alone, 48 bases in frame from the first base. Libraries were prepared through PCR. TCRdb lists the instrument as Illumina HiSeq 2500. To reduce PCR and sequencing biases, unique molecular identifiers were built into the TCR beta cDNA libraries. Every 1 to 10 million input T cells yielded some 500,000 cDNA molecules, meaning each molecule approximated one T cell. The same protocol used for the earlier healthy control dataset was applied to prepare and sequence the patient libraries. Within a given batch, samples were prepared together, multiplexed and sequenced on the same HiSeq lane. Regarding the original processing steps: MIGEC handled the raw barcoded reads, throwing out single-read molecular identifier groups before consensus assembly and CDR3 extraction. VDJtools was used for post-analysis of the clonotype tables, with diversity normalized by down-sampling every dataset to the smallest sample size. To correct batch-related cross-sample contamination, repertoire overlap clustering matched CDR3 amino acid sequences but not nucleotide sequences. TCRdb took the public reads, trimmed them with fastp at Q25, ran MiXCR for clone calling and kept in-frame beta chains. Duplicate CDR3 protein sequences are folded into a single record with the most common DNA and genes. Clone size and V and J calls follow TCRdb, not the original study. This sample has about 540,000 distinct CDR3 sequences in its table, and about a third of those were observed once. The ten biggest clones cover 5% to 6% of the sample.

This receptor was identified in a girl between 2 and 17 years old with multiple sclerosis. The rearrangement combines TRBV5-1 with TRBJ2-1; 11 of the junction bases match TRBD2. The sample taken for sequencing was blood. The CDR3 sequence is CASSSSGGAAYNEQFF. The nucleotide sequence reads as follows: TGCGCCAGCAGTAGTAGCGGGGGGGCCGCCTACAATGAGCAGTTCTTC.